The entry below gives a single T cell receptor beta chain sequence along with its context. This clonotype was counted a few times. This receptor's antigen is unknown. No much larger clone is present one base from it, and per-base qualities are unavailable. The sample originates from a study of identical twins (dated by TCRdb to 2016 to 2017). About the full investigation: To test whether fetal clonotypes persist, the study used deep sequencing on TCR alpha and beta repertoires from monozygotic twins, unrelated adults of various ages, and cord blood. To rule out contamination, the twin experiments were replicated at different times with different library preparation protocols. Paper-wide results and their limitations: Invariant T cells such as MAIT and iNKT could partly confound zero-insertion analyses, although diverse VJ usage argued against such confounding for most clonotypes. Conclusions relied on cross-sectional statistical analysis, since the same donors could not be followed over many years. A weaker excess of twin sharing was found in beta out-of-frame sequences because the signal-to-noise ratio was lowered by fewer shared sequences. Abundant cord blood beta clonotypes had fewer insertions, young adult naive repertoires showed a similar but weaker trend, and memory repertoires showed no such trend. Compared with coincidental sharing between unrelated individuals, out-of-frame TCR alpha sequences shared between twins had an excess of sequences with low generation probability. In monozygotic twins, out-of-frame TCR alpha sharing was systematically underestimated by recombination models, although the models agreed with sharing between unrelated individuals.

Library preparation employed 5' RACE. TCRdb lists the instrument as Illumina HiSeq 2000. A universal primer binding site was added through template switching, and the final cDNA carried a unique molecular identifier so that TCR cDNA molecules could be counted accurately. Specific primers in the conserved constant-segment region were used to synthesize first-strand cDNA for the TCR alpha and beta chains. To control for contamination, each cDNA library was double barcoded with a SMART-Mk sample barcode plus Illumina barcodes. TruSeq adapter sequences and Illumina sample barcodes were added in two successive PCR steps. Sequencing of the TCR alpha and beta cDNA libraries was done on the Illumina HiSeq platform using custom primers. In the paper's pipeline: Unique molecular identifiers were extracted from raw reads with MiGEC, and CDR3 positions were determined with MiXCR. Recombination models were inferred per individual with the repgenHMM and IGoR tools using an EM algorithm. Shared clonotype analysis was performed with the tcR package in R, normalizing sharing by the product of cloneset sizes. To study raw recombination without the effects of thymic and clonal selection, out-of-frame nonproductive sequences were analyzed. TCRdb reanalyzed the raw reads on its own, using fastp at Q25 for trimming and MiXCR for clone calling, and kept in-frame beta chains. Identical CDR3 protein sequences are pooled into one entry, listed with their most common genes and DNA. It is TCRdb's table, rather than the study itself, that gives the V and J calls and clone size. Present in this sample are a few hundred thousand distinct CDR3 sequences, roughly 13% of which were seen just once. The top ten hold around 4% of the sample.

Every donor in the study was a healthy Caucasian. The twin cohort comprised three pairs of female monozygotic twins, all aged roughly 18 to 30 years. Miltenyi CD45RO+ enrichment and human naive T-cell isolation kits were used to isolate memory (CD45RO+) and naive T cells from PBMC. CDR1 and CDR2 were assigned from the germline V gene as MNHEY and SVGEGT. Counted from cysteine to phenylalanine, this CDR3 has 15 amino acids. The kept DNA is CDR3 alone, 45 bases in frame from the first base. V and J are truncated by 4 bases and 4 bases respectively, leaving an intervening sequence of 15 bases. The sample was also reused in another study, on yellow fever vaccine responses in identical twins. The second study's authors report: According to the authors, the vaccine-induced T cell response in identical twins seemed to be partly convergent and partly specific to each individual. The study precisely tracked vaccine-responding T cell clones in identical twins.

Recombination joined TRBV6-2 or TRBV6-3 with TRBJ2-3; the D call is tentative, TRBD1 or TRBD2, as each matches 5 bases. The TCR was taken from a woman between 18 and 29 years old in good health. Sequencing was performed on memory (CD45RO+) T cells sorted from blood. In light of the paper, this sample's cell subset or site label describes: CD45RO+ enriched T cells. The CDR3 loop reads CASSSRTGRADTQYF. At the DNA level, the sequence is TGTGCCAGCAGTTCAAGGACGGGACGAGCAGATACGCAGTATTTT.